This T cell receptor beta chain was recovered during a study of patients and donors after allogeneic stem cell transplantation. Via MiXCR, TCRdb re-called the RT-PCR reads, giving one row per CDR3 protein. The sample lists more than 850,000 distinct CDR3 sequences; about a sixth were seen once. The CDR3 totals 14 residues. The V end was cut by 3 bases, the J end by 7 bases, with 15 bases between. This receptor was taken from a human donor who was either an allogeneic HSCT recipient or a stem cell or donor lymphocyte infusion donor (not recorded which). It is not recorded whose cells these are; they may come from a transplant donor. Source material: blood, either unsorted or a sorted T cell fraction (not recorded which). The chain joins TRBV12-3 or TRBV12-4 to TRBJ1-2, with D unresolved. The CDR3 DNA reads as TGTGCCAGCAGTTTCGTCACACTCAGGTCTGGCTACACCTTC. Residues: CASSFVTLRSGYTF.